The 26 T cell receptor beta chains below all came from one sample that was sequenced in a study of graft-versus-host responses after intestinal transplantation. Profiled with immunoSEQ multiplex PCR; TCRdb holds only in-frame clones, not every one. The sample shows 65,000 to 90,000 clones, approximately 90% of them seen only once. Antigens of these TCRs are unknown. The sequenced sample was unstimulated CD8+ T cells sorted from spleen or lymph node cells, obtained before transplant. The receptor source for this set is a human donor who was the organ donor for an intestinal transplant.

The chain combines TRBV27 with TRBJ2-2; D is undetermined. In germline, CDR1 is MNHEY, CDR2 SMNVEV (reference sequence). Deletions cut 7 bases from V and 0 bases from J, with 6 bases between. The CDR3 contains 13 residues. Here the CDR3 reads CASIGANTGELFF. CDR3 sequence (DNA): TGTGCCAGCATCGGCGCGAACACCGGGGAGCTGTTTTTT.

This chain uses TRBV5-5 with TRBJ2-5; 8 positions match TRBD2. V gave up 5 bases and J gave up 3 bases; unmatched junction bases: 6. Germline V gene sequence: CDR1 SGHKS, CDR2 YYEKEE (reference sequence). This CDR3 region has 14 residues. CDR3 residues: CASSPYSGEETQYF. CDR3 in DNA: TGTGCCAGCAGTCCCTATAGCGGGGAAGAGACCCAGTACTTC.

The chain combines TRBV7-8 with TRBJ1-5; a weak D match, TRBD1 (5 bases). In germline, CDR1 is SGHVS, CDR2 FQNEAQ. Trimming left V 5 bases short and J 0 bases short, with 17 bases between. This CDR3 is 17 amino acids long. The CDR3 DNA sequence: TGTGCCAGCAGCCGATATGGTCAGGGTTATAGCAATCAGCCCCAGCATTTT. Residues: CASSRYGQGYSNQPQHF.

The rearrangement uses TRBV27 and TRBJ2-5; no firm D call. V was trimmed by 2 bases and J by 0 bases, leaving 13 bases between them. The CDR3 loop spans 16 amino acids. Germline-derived CDR1 and CDR2 are MNHEY and SMNVEV (reference sequence). CDR3 residues: CASSLASRLHQETQYF. CDR3 DNA sequence: TGTGCCAGCAGTTTAGCAAGTCGACTCCACCAAGAGACCCAGTACTTC.

V is TRBV27 and J is TRBJ2-7, with TRBD2 as a possible D gene (5 bases). Germline values: CDR1 MNHEY, CDR2 SMNVEV (reference sequence). V gave up 5 bases and J gave up 0 bases, with 17 bases separating them. The CDR3 consists of 16 residues. The DNA for the CDR3 is TGTGCCAGCAGTCCCCTCGGGGAAACCATCTCCTACGAGCAGTACTTC. Amino acid sequence: CASSPLGETISYEQYF.

The chain is built from TRBV2 and TRBJ2-7; D might be TRBD2 (6 bases). The germline CDR1 and CDR2 sequences are SNHLY and FYNNEI. The V and J ends lost 2 bases and 1 base respectively, with 12 bases between them. There are 15 residues in the CDR3. The CDR3 loop is CASSEWRGWSYEQYF. The CDR3 DNA reads TGTGCCAGCAGTGAATGGAGGGGATGGTCCTACGAGCAGTACTTC.

CDR3 DNA: TGTGCCAGCAGTGTAGGGGCCCCCACCTACGAGCAGTACTTC. It encodes CASSVGAPTYEQYF. The chain is built from TRBV6-5 and TRBJ2-7; possibly TRBD1 for D (5 bases). Trimming shortened V by 5 bases and J by 2 bases, and 13 bases separated the two germline ends. The CDR3 length is 14 residues. Germline CDR1 reads MNHEY; CDR2 reads SVGAGI.

The gene calls are TRBV28 and TRBJ2-7; 7 bases are shared with TRBD2. The CDR3 length is 14 residues. Germline CDR1 MDHEN, CDR2 SYDVKM. V lost 5 bases to trimming and J lost 5 bases; unmatched junction nucleotides: 9. The CDR3 DNA sequence: TGTGCCAGCAGTGTCACCCTAGCGGACAACGAGCAGTACTTC. Its protein product is CASSVTLADNEQYF.

The V call is TRBV21-1, the J call TRBJ1-5; the DNA was not used to check the table's D call, TRBD1. TRBV21-1 is described as a pseudogene. The CDR3 covers 17 residues. The CDR3 is CASSKSPGQVSNQPQHF. The CDR3 bases are TGTGCCAGCAGCAAAAGCCCCGGACAGGTTAGCAATCAGCCCCAGCATTTT.

V is TRBV7-6 and J is TRBJ2-5; perhaps TRBD1 as D (6 bases). This CDR3 is built from 15 residues. Germline CDR1 SGHVS, CDR2 FNYEAQ. Trimming removed 5 bases from V and 2 bases from J, with 15 bases in between. DNA of the CDR3: TGTGCCAGCAGCGAGGGAACAGGGAGACAAGAGACCCAGTACTTC. Translated: CASSEGTGRQETQYF. Complete variable domain (other parts from reference TRBV7-6 and TRBJ2-5): GAGVSQSPRYKVTKRGQDVALRCDPISGHVSLYWYRQALGQGPEFLTYFNYEAQQDKSGLPNDRFSAERPEGSISTLTIQRTEQRDSAMYRCASSEGTGRQETQYFGPGTRLLVL.

This sequence joins TRBV7-9 and TRBJ1-3; tentative D call: TRBD1 (5 bases). This CDR3 is 12 amino acids long. The germline V and J ends were trimmed by 8 bases and 4 bases, with 9 bases remaining between them. Germline V gene sequence: CDR1 SEHNR, CDR2 FQNEAQ (reference sequence). The CDR3 spells CASSGQGNTIYF. The CDR3 DNA reads as TGTGCCAGCTCGGGGCAGGGAAACACCATATATTTT.

The chain uses TRBV5-6 and TRBJ1-6; D uncertain. The V gene lost 7 bases and the J gene lost 8 bases, with 19 bases spanning the gap. Per germline, CDR1 SGHDT and CDR2 YYEEEE. The CDR3 has 15 residues. The CDR3 is CASSPDGVGYSPLHF. The CDR3 DNA reads as TGTGCCAGCTCCCCCGACGGGGTGGGCTATTCACCCCTCCACTTT.

This chain connects TRBV6-5 to TRBJ2-7, with 7 bases that match TRBD1. V shed 4 bases and J 1 base; nucleotides not matched to a gene: 4. This CDR3 is built from 14 residues. Per germline, CDR1 MNHEY and CDR2 SVGAGI. The CDR3 loop is CASSSRDRSYEQYF. The DNA of the CDR3 is TGTGCCAGCAGTTCCCGGGACAGATCCTACGAGCAGTACTTC.

The CDR3 DNA reads as TGCGCCAGCAGCCTAGTTCCAGGGCGATACCTGAACACTGAAGCTTTCTTT. Translation: CASSLVPGRYLNTEAFF. The chain links TRBV4-1 to TRBJ1-1, with D perhaps matching TRBD1 (5 bases). The germline V and J ends were trimmed by 4 bases and 0 bases, with 18 bases remaining between them. The CDR3 consists of 17 residues. Germline loops: CDR1 MGHRA, CDR2 YSYEKL.

This sequence joins TRBV10-2 and TRBJ2-7, with TRBD2 matching over 7 bases. Losses at the gene ends were 3 bases for V and 4 bases for J; bases not matched to a gene: 6. CDR3 size: 14 residues. CDR1 and CDR2 (germline): WSHSY, SAAADI. Here the CDR3 reads CASSDREATYEQYF. In DNA form, the CDR3 reads TGCGCCAGCAGTGATCGGGAGGCGACTTACGAGCAGTACTTC.

Notes on this clone: A junction end diverges from the germline sequence, so it may reflect a read error. This chain links TRBV2 with TRBJ2-2, with TRBD1 matching 10 bases. CDR3 length equals 19 residues. CDR1 SNHLY and CDR2 FYNNEI come from the germline V gene. The CDR3 here is CASSGWDRGERANAGELFF. CDR3 DNA: TGTGCCAGCAGTGGGTGGGACAGGGGAGAACGGGCGAACGCCGGGGAGCTGTTTTTT.

J is TRBJ1-2 and V is TRBV10-3; TRBD1 is a possible D gene (5 bases). The CDR3 spans 16 residues. The V gene lost 0 bases and the J gene lost 1 base, with 12 bases spanning the gap. Germline CDR1 is ENHRY and CDR2 is SYGVKD. The CDR3 spells CAISESFQGDNYGYTF. CDR3 in DNA: TGTGCCATCAGTGAGTCGTTCCAAGGGGATAACTATGGCTACACCTTC.

This chain's CDR3 is CASSATGGGFTEAFF. CDR3 in DNA: TGTGCCAGCAGCGCTACAGGGGGCGGATTCACTGAAGCTTTCTTT. The chain employs TRBV9 and TRBJ1-1; 9 nucleotides align to TRBD1. CDR3 length: 15 amino acids. Germline V gene data show CDR1 as SGDLS and CDR2 as YYNGEE. Losses at the gene ends were 3 bases for V and 4 bases for J; bases not matched to a gene: 7.

This chain links TRBV18 with TRBJ1-6, with D tentatively TRBD1 (5 bases). The CDR3 has 17 amino acids. V was shortened by 3 bases and J by 7 bases, with 19 bases between the two germline ends. Germline lookup yields CDR1 KGHSH and CDR2 LQKENI. For the CDR3, the DNA is TGTGCCAGCTCACCCCAGGAGGCCCCCGGGGACAATTCACCCCTCCACTTT. Protein sequence: CASSPQEAPGDNSPLHF.

V usage is TRBV5-6 and J usage is TRBJ2-7, with TRBD1 identical over 9 bases. Germline CDR1 is SGHDT and CDR2 is YYEEEE. The CDR3 length is 17 residues. J gave up 5 bases and V 0 bases, and 12 bases lay outside the gene matches. CDR3: CASSLEVRRTGDHEQYF. The CDR3 DNA reads as TGTGCCAGCAGCTTGGAGGTTAGGAGGACAGGGGACCACGAGCAGTACTTC.

V and J are TRBV4-1 and TRBJ2-4; D might be TRBD1 or TRBD2, each matching 5 bases. Germline CDR1 and CDR2: MGHRA and YSYEKL. The CDR3 runs to 18 residues. Deletions cut 2 bases from V and 0 bases from J, with 17 bases between. Here the CDR3 DNA reads TGCGCCAGCAGCCAACCCGGGACCAACCAACTAGCCAAAAACATTCAGTACTTC. It specifies CASSQPGTNQLAKNIQYF.

In nucleotides, the CDR3 is TGTGCCTGGAGTAGCCCCAAGTTAGGGACTAGCGGTTACGAGCAGTACTTC. Its protein product is CAWSSPKLGTSGYEQYF. The J gene is TRBJ2-5, the V gene TRBV30; TRBD2 matches 11 bases. Gene TRBJ2-7 matches the end of the DNA better, so the J call may be wrong. There are 17 residues in the CDR3. Per germline, CDR1 GTSNPN and CDR2 SVGIG (reference sequence).

The V and J genes are TRBV6-1 and TRBJ2-3, with 9 nucleotides matching TRBD1. With V trimmed by 7 bases and J by 1 base, 6 bases remained unmatched. In germline, CDR1 is MNHNS, CDR2 SASEGT. The CDR3 has 15 amino acids. The CDR3 sequence is CASNSRDRGTDTQYF. CDR3 nucleotides: TGTGCCAGCAATTCCCGGGACAGGGGCACAGATACGCAGTATTTT.

The chain employs TRBV7-3 and TRBJ2-3; 10 bases fit TRBD2. The CDR3 extends over 17 amino acids. Germline trimming cut 2 bases from V and 1 base from J; bases unmatched to any gene: 6. The germline V gene encodes CDR1 SGHTA and CDR2 FQGTGA. The CDR3 reads CASSLGVGLAGTDTQYF. The DNA of the CDR3 is TGTGCCAGCAGCTTAGGGGTAGGACTAGCGGGCACAGATACGCAGTATTTT.

The CDR3 here is CASSAPGLAGDNEQFF. The CDR3 nucleotides are TGTGCCAGCAGCGCACCGGGACTAGCGGGCGACAATGAGCAGTTCTTC. The chain has TRBV9 and TRBJ2-1; 12 bases align to TRBD2. The CDR3 covers 16 residues. V lost 3 bases and J lost 5; bases outside the gene matches: 6. The V gene's germline CDR1 is SGDLS and CDR2 YYNGEE.

The DNA for the CDR3 is TGCAGTGCTAGAGTCGAATACGAGCAGTACTTC. Residues: CSARVEYEQYF. The chain uses TRBV20-1 and TRBJ2-7, with D uncertain. Per the germline V gene, CDR1 is DFQATT and CDR2 is SNEGSKA (reference sequence). V gave up 1 base and J gave up 4 bases, with 5 bases separating them. The CDR3 covers 11 residues.